The clone carrying this T cell receptor (beta chain) appeared once. The sample is drawn from a study of Graves' ophthalmopathy and Graves' hyperthyroidism. The study amplified TCR beta CDR3 regions using RNA transcripts. In the first round, RT-PCR was carried out with HTBI primers, and a multiplex PCR formed the second round. Via MiXCR, TCRdb re-called the multiplex PCR reads, giving one row per CDR3 protein. The profile shows some 1.1 million distinct CDR3 sequences, about 40% of them singletons. The receptor was derived from an adult man with Graves' hyperthyroidism. Sequenced input: peripheral blood or thyroid tissue (not recorded which).

In DNA form, the CDR3 reads TGTGCCAGCAGCGTTGAAATACGAGGAGACACCGGCTACACCTTC. Translation gives CASSVEIRGDTGYTF. The chain employs TRBV7-9 and TRBJ1-2; D not certain. This CDR3 is built from 15 residues. The V gene's germline CDR1 is SEHNR and CDR2 FQNEAQ (reference sequence). V was clipped by 5 bases and J by 8 bases, with 21 bases between them.